This T cell receptor (beta chain) was captured in a study of shared clonotypes between healthy human individuals. Study results and limitations: Non-shared clonotypes displayed generation probabilities falling below those of clonotypes present in all four donors. Rarefaction revealed incomplete sorted-subset sequencing despite large depth.

Measured with immunoSEQ multiplex PCR; TCRdb has only the in-frame clones, and not every one. Of 1,500,000 or so clones in the sample, about 98.5% were seen once. The CDR3 runs 15 residues. Germline lookup yields CDR1 MNHEY and CDR2 SVGAGI. The V and J ends lost 11 bases and 3 bases respectively, with 23 bases between them. Regarding this clone: The antigen is unknown.

This TCR was sampled from a man aged 30-40 years in good health. The sequenced sample was naive CD4+ T cells sorted from blood. Subset described: CD45RA+ positively selected. The rearrangement uses TRBV6-5 and TRBJ2-7, with D perhaps matching TRBD1 (7 bases). The CDR3 region is CAVARPRGANYEQYF. CDR3 nucleotide sequence: TGTGCCGTAGCCCGCCCCAGGGGGGCCAACTACGAGCAGTACTTC.